These 10 T cell receptor beta chains were all obtained from the same sample, sequenced in a study of blood T cells in healthy people across ages. A J-beta primer mix and a sample-barcoded 5' primer were used in a second PCR of about 7 to 12 cycles. Via MiXCR, TCRdb re-called the 5' RACE reads, giving one row per CDR3 protein. The sample lists some 550,000 distinct CDR3 sequences; 47% were seen once. Sequencing was carried out using blood. These receptors came from a man at least 80 years old in good health.

J is TRBJ2-7 and V is TRBV6-6; D call uncertain. The DNA end is a closer match to TRBJ2-5, so the J assignment may be wrong. The CDR3 is 15 amino acids. Germline values: CDR1 MNHNY, CDR2 SVGAGI (reference sequence). The CDR3: CASSPLGPFRETQYF. In nucleotides, the CDR3 is TGTGCCAGCAGCCCTCTAGGGCCCTTCCGGGAGACCCAGTACTTC.

The rearrangement joins TRBV6-6 to TRBJ2-7; maybe TRBD1 (5 bases). Per germline, CDR1 MNHNY and CDR2 SVGAGI (reference sequence). This CDR3 has 15 residues. V was trimmed by 6 bases and J by 6 bases, leaving 21 bases between them. The CDR3 DNA is TGTGCCAGCAGCAAAGATAGTCAGGGTAAGGGCGAGCAGTACTTC. It is translated as CASSKDSQGKGEQYF.

About this clonotype itself: A clone one base away is much larger, so this may be a read error. The rearrangement joins TRBV6-5 to TRBJ2-1, with 10 bases that match TRBD2. The CDR3 has 13 amino acids. Trimming took 9 bases from V and 10 from J; bases not matched to a gene: 9. CDR1 is MNHEY, CDR2 SVGAGI, per germline. The DNA of the CDR3 is TGTGCCAGTAGCGGGAGGCTTTCCTACGAGCAGTTCTTC. Its protein product is CASSGRLSYEQFF.

A word on this clonotype: The junction shows a germline mismatch at one end, possibly a read error. The rearrangement uses TRBV20-1 and TRBJ1-4; maybe TRBD1 (6 bases). The length of the CDR3 is 13 residues. CDR1 is DFQATT and CDR2 is SNEGSKA in the germline V gene (reference sequence). CDR3 region: CSATGATNAKLFF. DNA of the CDR3: TGCAGTGCTACAGGGGCAACTAATGCAAAACTGTTTTTT.

The table lists this clonotype with a few counts. The chain links TRBV6-1 to TRBJ2-5; 11 bases are shared with TRBD2. Trimming removed 4 bases from V and 6 bases from J; junction bases left unmatched: 10. Germline assignment: CDR1 MNHNS and CDR2 SASEGT. This CDR3 has 16 residues. The CDR3 DNA is TGTGCCAGCAGTGGGAGACTAGCGGGGTCTAAGCAGACCCAGTACTTC. Amino acids: CASSGRLAGSKQTQYF.

Concerning this clonotype: Since no conserved phenylalanine or tryptophan closes the CDR3, a read error is the likely cause. It is unclear where the CDR3 begins or ends on the DNA, so no DNA is shown, and the CDR3 is as TCRdb lists it. This chain connects TRBV4-1 to TRBJ2-4; no check of the table's D call, TRBD2, against the DNA was made. Germline V gene data show CDR1 as MGHRA and CDR2 as YSYEKL. The CDR3 is 19 residues long, counting both termini. The CDR3 protein is CASSPSREWEMNGDIQYFV.

V and J are TRBV14 and TRBJ2-4; D gene ambiguous. The J call may be faulty, since TRBJ2-5 better matches the DNA end. This CDR3 is built from 13 residues. Germline V lookup: CDR1 SGHDN, CDR2 FVKESK. The CDR3 nucleotides are TGTGCCAGCAGCCAAGACCCCGCGGAGACCCAGTACTTC. Translation: CASSQDPAETQYF.

This clonotype occurred a few times. J is TRBJ2-7 and V is TRBV7-8, with 7 nucleotides matching TRBD1. Germline V gene lookup returns CDR1 SGHVS and CDR2 FQNEAQ. V lost 6 bases, J lost 7 bases, and 9 bases stayed unmatched. The CDR3 is 13 amino acids. CDR3 sequence reads: CASSPDRYNEQYF. CDR3 coding DNA: TGTGCCAGCAGTCCGGACAGGTACAATGAGCAGTACTTC.

The rearrangement joins TRBV6-2 or TRBV6-3 to TRBJ1-1; no definite D call. This CDR3 comprises 15 residues. Trimming stripped 7 bases from V and 5 bases from J, with 20 bases between. Per the germline V gene, CDR1 is MNHEY and CDR2 is SVGEGT. The CDR3 bases are TGTGCCAGCACAACGTCCCCAGCCCGCCGAACTGAAGCTTTCTTT. Its protein is CASTTSPARRTEAFF.

The rearrangement links TRBV11-2 to TRBJ2-1; TRBD2 aligns across 15 bases. The J call may not be correct, given that the DNA end is closer to TRBJ2-7. The CDR3 sequence is 17 residues long. Germline CDR1 reads SGHAT; CDR2 reads FQNNGV. CDR3 amino acids: CASSFWTSGRAYNEQYF. CDR3 nucleotides: TGTGCCAGCAGCTTCTGGACTAGCGGGAGGGCCTACAATGAGCAGTACTTC.